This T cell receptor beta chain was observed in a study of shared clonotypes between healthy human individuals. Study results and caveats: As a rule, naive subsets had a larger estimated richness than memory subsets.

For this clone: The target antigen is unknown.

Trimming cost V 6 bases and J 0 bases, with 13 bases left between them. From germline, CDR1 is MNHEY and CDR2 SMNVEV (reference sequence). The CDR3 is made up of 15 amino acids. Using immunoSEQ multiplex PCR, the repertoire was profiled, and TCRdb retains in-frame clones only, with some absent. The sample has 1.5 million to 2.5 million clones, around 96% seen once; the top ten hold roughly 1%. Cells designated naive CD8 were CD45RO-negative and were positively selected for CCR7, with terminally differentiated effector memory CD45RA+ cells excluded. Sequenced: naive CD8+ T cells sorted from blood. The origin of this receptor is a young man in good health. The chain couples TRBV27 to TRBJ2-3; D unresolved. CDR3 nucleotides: TGTGCCAGCAGCACCCTCAGAGGTAGCACAGATACGCAGTATTTT. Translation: CASSTLRGSTDTQYF.